This T cell receptor beta chain was captured by sequencing in a study of T cell responses to AZD1222 COVID-19 vaccine. Pooled together were second doses at about 4 or about 12 weeks. Comments on this clone: Antigen specificity is unknown.

Sequencing used immunoSEQ multiplex PCR; TCRdb keeps in-frame clones, though not all of them. The sample has around 120,000 clones, around 90% seen once. CDR3 size: 14 residues. The germline CDR1 and CDR2 sequences are SGHKS and YYEKEE (reference sequence). J lost 3 bases, V lost 3 bases, and 4 bases had no gene match. General study results and limits: As reported, nearly half of all spike-specific TCRs target variant regions that are unmutated. CD4 TCRs associated with vaccination spanned spike, dominating at 160-218 and 743-854. The study found Spike-specific TCR breadth and depth rose after two AZD1222 doses.

Specimen: peripheral blood, collected 28 days after the second AZD1222 dose. This sequence joins TRBV5-5 and TRBJ2-7, with 9 bases identical to TRBD1. The TCR comes from an adult who received the AZD1222 COVID-19 vaccine. CDR3 sequence reads: CASSSDRGIYEQYF. Written as DNA, the CDR3 is TGTGCCAGCAGCTCGGACAGGGGTATCTACGAGCAGTACTTC.